This TCR beta chain was sequenced during a study of T cell responses to AZD1222 COVID-19 vaccine (dated by TCRdb to about 2021). For context, the study as a whole: AZD1222 recipients with second doses at about 4 weeks or about 12 weeks were pooled, because spike-specific TCR depth and breadth did not differ between schedules. TCR sequencing was performed for 233 trial participants, of whom 200 to 210 were given two doses of AZD1222 and around 25 were given two doses of MenACWY control vaccine. Trial participants were enrolled by age into 18-55, 56-69 and 70-plus year subgroups, with roughly 160, 29 and 62 TCR-sequenced participants respectively. Paper-wide results and their limitations: Conclusions about previously exposed vaccinees are limited because only six or seven AZD1222 recipients were SARS-CoV-2 seropositive at baseline. Vaccine-associated CD4 TCRs spanned the whole spike protein, with dominant responses in regions 160-218 and 743-854. Because no day 14 peak-response samples were available, the repertoires could be characterized only after the peak T cell response. In the small 56-69-year group, the increase in depth fell short of significance, most likely because of low power. After two AZD1222 doses, spike-specific TCR breadth and depth were significantly higher than at day 0 and than in MenACWY recipients. Participants were mostly white British and included more females than males, and it was suggested by the authors that clonal diversity may have been underestimated. Reportedly, close to half of the unique spike-specific TCRs recognized epitopes lying outside the regions that are mutated in the B.1.351 and B.1.1.7 variants.

The sample's time point label, in plain terms: baseline before first vaccination. The vaccinee samples were drawn from two UK trials, COV001 and COV002, one of which was a single-blind randomized controlled phase 2/3 trial testing AZD1222 (ChAdOx1 nCoV-19) in healthy adults. For TCRbeta chain sequencing, PBMC samples from trial participants were taken at day 0 and at day 28 after the second dose. Details on this clone: Its antigen is currently not known. No base-level quality is on record; no much larger clone is a single base apart.

The CDR3 regions of human TCRbeta chains were subjected to immunosequencing. In the source study's methods: Repertoire TCRs were matched against a reference library of SARS-CoV-2-specific TCRs generated with the MIRA antigen-specificity platform. Breadth was defined as the fraction of unique TCRs that were SARS-CoV-2-associated, and depth was defined as the fraction of total T cells that were SARS-CoV-2-associated. Using the MIRA data, each spike-specific TCR was assigned both to the spike region to which the TCR was reactive and to a CD4 or CD8 class. Log10-transformed breadth and depth values were compared by one-way ANOVA with Sidak's multiple comparisons tests. What TCRdb holds here is the immuneACCESS table cut down to in-frame rearrangements. Part of the clones is not present; checked against another copy, under half of the missing clones reflect an unresolved V gene, and the others are unexplained. V and J calls and clone size come straight from that table; D and trimming were deduced from the DNA. The sample table shows roughly 60,000 clones, and roughly 82% are seen once. 20% of the sample comes from the top ten.

Via the germline V gene, CDR1 is SGHRS and CDR2 YFSETQ. V trim: 4 bases; J trim: 6 bases; unmatched bases: 11. The CDR3 starts with the cysteine, ends with the phenylalanine, and has 16 residues. The read is trimmed to its CDR3 DNA, 48 bases read in frame from base 1. The rearranged segments are TRBV5-1 and TRBJ2-3, with 10 bases matching TRBD2. This clonotype was obtained from an adult in good health. The sample consisted of peripheral blood, taken on day 0 of AZD1222 vaccination. The DNA sequence follows: TGCGCCAGCAGCACCTTGCTAGCGGGAGTTGGGGATACGCAGTATTTT. Its protein is CASSTLLAGVGDTQYF.